The clone carrying this T cell receptor beta chain was counted ten times or more. Its antigen is still unknown. The junction had 9 bases not matched to a gene; V was cut back by 6 bases and J by 1 base. Germline CDR1 reads DFQATT; CDR2 reads SNEGSKA (reference sequence). This CDR3 has 17 amino acids. The data were obtained in a study of regulatory T cells in long-lasting Graves disease. According to the study, TCR beta libraries were built with iRepertoire HTBI primers and CDR3-region Arm-PCR. One entry per CDR3 protein results from TCRdb running MiXCR on the multiplex PCR reads. The sample comprises 400,000 to 500,000 distinct CDR3 sequences, approximately 15% of which are singletons, and roughly 8% rests with the top ten. Time point specified: newly diagnosed GD, antithyroid drugs for less than 3 months. PBMC-derived RNA was used for the TCR library. Study-wide results and caveats: The study found persistent patients shared more public clonotypes (roughly 2,500) than new patients (around 870). Accuracy was possibly reduced by small sample size.

The same data also contributed to another study, on T cells in Graves' hyperthyroidism and ophthalmopathy.

The receptor was isolated from a woman in her thirties or forties with Graves disease. The gene calls are TRBV20-1 and TRBJ2-3, with TRBD2 identical over 14 bases. This material consisted of peripheral blood mononuclear cells (PBMCs), taken at new diagnosis, from a patient treated with antithyroid drugs. CDR3 DNA: TGCAGTGCAAGGACTAGCGGGAGGTCGGGGGGCACAGATACGCAGTATTTT. Its translation is CSARTSGRSGGTDTQYF.